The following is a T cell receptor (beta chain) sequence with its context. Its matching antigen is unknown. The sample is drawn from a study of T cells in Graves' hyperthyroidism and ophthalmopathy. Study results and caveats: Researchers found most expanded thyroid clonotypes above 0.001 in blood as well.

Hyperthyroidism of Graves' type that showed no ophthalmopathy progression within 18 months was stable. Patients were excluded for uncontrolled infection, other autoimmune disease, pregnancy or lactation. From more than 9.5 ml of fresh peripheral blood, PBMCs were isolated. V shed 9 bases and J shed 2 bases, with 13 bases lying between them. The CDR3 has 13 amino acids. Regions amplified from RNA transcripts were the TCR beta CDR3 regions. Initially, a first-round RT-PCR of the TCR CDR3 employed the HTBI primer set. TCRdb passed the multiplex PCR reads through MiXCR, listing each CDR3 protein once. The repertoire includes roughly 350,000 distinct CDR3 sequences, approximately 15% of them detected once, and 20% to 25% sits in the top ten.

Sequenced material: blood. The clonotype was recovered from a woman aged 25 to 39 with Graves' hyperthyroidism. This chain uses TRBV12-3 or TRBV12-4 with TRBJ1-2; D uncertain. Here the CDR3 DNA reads TGTGCCAGTGGACTCCAAATGAACTATGGCTACACCTTC. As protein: CASGLQMNYGYTF.